A single sample gave rise to the 18 T cell receptor beta chains below, sequenced in a study of cytomegalovirus exposure and HLA in healthy donors (dated by TCRdb to the late 2010s). Libraries were made using the immunoSEQ multiplex PCR assay. The multiplex PCR relied on a mix of 60 forward primers for TCR Vbeta segments and 13 reverse primers for TCR Jbeta segments. What TCRdb holds here is the immuneACCESS table cut down to in-frame rearrangements. Part of the clones is not present; checked against another copy, under half of the missing clones reflect an unresolved V gene, and the others are unexplained. This sample lists under 100,000 clones; around 81% were detected once. Less than 4.5% of the sample comes from the top ten. Sequenced material: PBMCs. Receptors were obtained from a woman aged 70-85 years in good health and CMV-seropositive.

The genes are TRBV9 and TRBJ2-5; 12 nucleotides match TRBD2. Germline CDR1 and CDR2: SGDLS and YYNGEE. There are 16 residues in the CDR3. The ends lost 0 bases at V and 4 bases at J; junction bases unmatched: 4. The CDR3 coding sequence is TGTGCCAGCAGCGTAGCAACTAGCGGGAGGTCAGAGACCCAGTACTTC. Translation: CASSVATSGRSETQYF.

The V gene is TRBV28, the J gene TRBJ2-7; D ambiguous. Germline V gene data show CDR1 as MDHEN and CDR2 as SYDVKM. Trimming removed 6 bases at V and 3 bases at J, with 15 bases between. The CDR3 is 14 residues long. CDR3 region: CASSPPGGYYEQYF. CDR3 bases: TGTGCCAGCAGCCCCCCGGGTGGGTACTACGAGCAGTACTTC.

This rearrangement joins TRBV2 to TRBJ1-5; TRBD1 is a possible D gene (5 bases). Germline V lookup: CDR1 SNHLY, CDR2 FYNNEI. Trimming took off 8 bases at V and 0 bases at J, with 11 bases between the two ends. There are 14 residues in the CDR3. For the CDR3, the DNA is TGTGCCAGCGGAGACAGTAATAGCAATCAGCCCCAGCATTTT. Protein product: CASGDSNSNQPQHF.

The chain recombines TRBV5-4 with TRBJ1-1; TRBD1 aligns across 7 bases. The CDR3 totals 13 residues. Looked up from germline, CDR1 is SGHNT and CDR2 is YYREEE (reference sequence). V lost 2 bases to trimming and J lost 10 bases; unmatched junction nucleotides: 8. CDR3 DNA: TGTGCCAGCAGCTTCGACAGGGTTTTAGGAGCTTTCTTT. Translation gives CASSFDRVLGAFF.

This chain connects TRBV19 to TRBJ2-2, with D possibly matching TRBD2 (6 bases). Between the trimmed V and J ends, which lost 8 bases and 0 bases, there was a span of 10 bases. CDR1 and CDR2 from the germline V gene are LNHDA and SQIVND (reference sequence). CDR3 length: 14 amino acids. CDR3 bases: TGTGCCAGTGCGGGGCAGCCGAACACCGGGGAGCTGTTTTTT. Translated, it gives CASAGQPNTGELFF.

This clone was counted a few times. The genes are TRBV10-2 and TRBJ2-1; D may be TRBD2 (6 bases). The CDR3 extends over 15 amino acids. Trimming left V 6 bases short and J 6 bases short, with 18 bases between. The germline CDR1 and CDR2 sequences are WSHSY and SAAADI. In DNA form, the CDR3 reads TGCGCCAGCAGCCCCCGACTAGACAGAGCCAATGAGCAGTTCTTC. Its protein is CASSPRLDRANEQFF.

The chain couples TRBV28 to TRBJ2-3, with a possible D match to TRBD2 (5 bases). Trimming cost V 1 base and J 0 bases, with 8 bases left between them. The CDR3 runs to 15 residues. Germline loops: CDR1 MDHEN, CDR2 SYDVKM. CDR3 region: CASSLSGFSTDTQYF. The CDR3 DNA is TGTGCCAGCAGTTTATCGGGATTTAGCACAGATACGCAGTATTTT.

This clone was seen just once. The rearrangement uses TRBV7-2 and TRBJ1-2; unclear D gene. The V gene lost 5 bases and the J gene lost 5 bases, with 15 bases spanning the gap. Germline V lookup: CDR1 SGHTA, CDR2 FQGNSA. CDR3 size: 14 residues. CDR3 region: CASSPGGQRYGYTF. The CDR3, as DNA: TGTGCCAGCAGCCCCGGAGGGCAGCGGTATGGCTACACCTTC.

This CDR3 is CASSPGTGVNEKLFF. In nucleotides, the CDR3 is TGTGCCAGCAGCCCTGGGACAGGGGTTAATGAAAAACTGTTTTTT. The gene calls are TRBV7-9 and TRBJ1-4; TRBD1 matches at 10 bases. V lost 5 bases and J lost 4; bases outside the gene matches: 4. Germline CDR1 and CDR2: SEHNR and FQNEAQ (reference sequence). This CDR3 is 15 amino acids long.

The J gene is TRBJ1-3, the V gene TRBV9; no firm D call. This CDR3 has 15 residues. V dropped 1 base and J dropped 1 base, with 9 bases sitting between them. Germline V lookup: CDR1 SGDLS, CDR2 YYNGEE. The CDR3: CASSVLDRSGNTIYF. The CDR3 DNA is TGTGCCAGCAGCGTACTAGATAGGTCTGGAAACACCATATATTTT.

V gene TRBV5-8 combines with J gene TRBJ1-2; 10 bases match TRBD1. With V trimmed by 4 bases and J by 2 bases, 8 bases remained unmatched. The CDR3 consists of 16 residues. Germline V gene lookup returns CDR1 SGHTS and CDR2 YDEGEE. In nucleotides, the CDR3 is TGTGCCAGCAGCCGCCCCGGGACAGGGGCCAACTATGGCTACACCTTC. Translated: CASSRPGTGANYGYTF.

Notes on this clone: The junction does not match germline at one end; this may be a read error. The rearrangement links TRBV5-5 to TRBJ1-1, with D perhaps matching TRBD1 (5 bases). The CDR3 covers 15 residues. CDR1 is SGHKS and CDR2 is YYEKEE in the germline V gene (reference sequence). This chain's CDR3 is CASRLGRGMNTEAFF. CDR3 bases: TGTGCCAGCAGGTTGGGAAGGGGAATGAACACTGAAGCTTTCTTT.

This sequence joins TRBV7-9 and TRBJ1-1; a weak D match, TRBD1 (5 bases). CDR1 and CDR2 from the germline V gene are SEHNR and FQNEAQ (reference sequence). The germline V and J ends were trimmed by 1 base and 8 bases, with 14 bases remaining between them. The length of the CDR3 is 14 residues. The CDR3 sequence: CASSLETAKLEAFF. The CDR3, as DNA: TGTGCCAGCAGCTTAGAGACAGCCAAATTGGAAGCTTTCTTT.

The chain joins TRBV4-3 to TRBJ1-1; TRBD1 matches at 8 bases. Trimming removed 4 bases from V and 0 bases from J; junction bases left unmatched: 4. CDR1 and CDR2 (germline): LGHNA, YSLEER. The CDR3 sequence is 15 residues long. In DNA form, the CDR3 reads TGCGCCAGCAGCCGGGGGGACAGGATGAACACTGAAGCTTTCTTT. Amino acids: CASSRGDRMNTEAFF.

This sequence joins TRBV7-9 and TRBJ2-1; 14 bases line up with TRBD2. Germline values: CDR1 SEHNR, CDR2 FQNEAQ (reference sequence). This CDR3 contains 18 residues. The trim removed 5 bases at V and 8 bases at J, leaving 14 bases unmatched. CDR3: CASSPLSSGTSGSYEQFF. In DNA, the CDR3 is TGTGCCAGCAGCCCATTATCATCCGGGACTAGCGGGAGTTATGAGCAGTTCTTC.

This clone was counted between two and nine times. The chain links TRBV4-3 to TRBJ2-1, with TRBD2 as a possible D gene (6 bases). This CDR3 has 15 residues. Trimming cost V 2 bases and J 12 bases, with 20 bases left between them. The germline V gene encodes CDR1 LGHNA and CDR2 YSLEER. CDR3 bases: TGCGCCAGCAGCCAAACTAGCCTTGGTTCAGTTAGGCAGTTCTTC. Amino acids: CASSQTSLGSVRQFF.

The CDR3 region is CASSQVVAGRSTDTQYF. The DNA for the CDR3 is TGCGCCAGCAGCCAAGTAGTAGCGGGAAGATCCACAGATACGCAGTATTTT. V is TRBV4-1 and J is TRBJ2-3, with 8 bases fitting TRBD2. The germline V gene has CDR1 MGHRA and CDR2 YSYEKL. The CDR3 runs to 17 residues. V was pared by 1 base and J by 2 bases, with 8 bases of the junction left unmatched.

This sequence joins TRBV7-8 and TRBJ2-1, with 11 positions matching TRBD2. The CDR3 is 18 amino acids. Per the germline V gene, CDR1 is SGHVS and CDR2 is FQNEAQ. V was clipped by 5 bases and J by 7 bases; unmatched bases: 16. The CDR3 bases are TGTGCCAGCAGCCCCACATCCCCTACTAGCGGGAGAAGGAATGAGCAGTTCTTC. Translation: CASSPTSPTSGRRNEQFF.